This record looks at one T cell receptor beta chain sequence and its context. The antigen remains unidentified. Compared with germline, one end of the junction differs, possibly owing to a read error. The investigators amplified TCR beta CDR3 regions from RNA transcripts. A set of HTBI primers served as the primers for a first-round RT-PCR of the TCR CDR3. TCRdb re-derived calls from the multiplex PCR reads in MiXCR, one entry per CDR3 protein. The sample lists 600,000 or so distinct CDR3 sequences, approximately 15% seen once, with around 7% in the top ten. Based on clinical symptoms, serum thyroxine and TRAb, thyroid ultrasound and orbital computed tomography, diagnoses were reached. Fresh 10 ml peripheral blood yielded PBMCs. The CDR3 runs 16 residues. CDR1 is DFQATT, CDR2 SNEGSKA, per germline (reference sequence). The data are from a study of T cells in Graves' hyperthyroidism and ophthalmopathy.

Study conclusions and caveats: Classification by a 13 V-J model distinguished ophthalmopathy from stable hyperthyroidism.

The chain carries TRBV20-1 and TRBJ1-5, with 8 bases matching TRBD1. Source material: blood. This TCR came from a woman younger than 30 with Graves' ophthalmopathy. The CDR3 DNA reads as TGCAGTGCTAGTACCCCCGGACAGGGAAGCAAACAGCCCCAGCATTTT. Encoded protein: CSASTPGQGSKQPQHF.